These T cell receptor beta chains were read from a single sample in a study of control samples from healthy donors and cancer patients. Clones were read by immunoSEQ multiplex PCR, and TCRdb kept only the in-frame ones, dropping some. Of tens of thousands of clones listed, 83% are singletons. Sequenced material: PBMCs. All receptors derive from a man aged 60 to 75 with head and neck cancer. Both conserved end residues are part of each CDR3. Rows may omit the clone size; those that give it use once, few, many or a size class.

CDR3 | J | size | V
CASSNSGSSYNEQFF | TRBJ2-1 | NA | TRBV19
CSASSAYEQYF | TRBJ2-7 | NA | TRBV20-1
CSVEQSGQNYGYTF | TRBJ1-2 | NA | TRBV29-1
CASSLVLGLQYF | TRBJ2-4 | NA | TRBV28
CASSVEGEGEAFF | TRBJ1-1 | NA | TRBV5-1
CASRTTGGETQYF | TRBJ2-5 | NA | TRBV28
CASSLVPGFNEQYF | TRBJ2-7 | NA | TRBV7-9
CASSIGRTAPNQPQHF | TRBJ1-5 | once | TRBV19
CASSRIGAIYEQYF | TRBJ2-7 | NA | TRBV19
CASSLSGSSGNTIYF | TRBJ1-3 | NA | TRBV28